What follows is one T cell receptor beta chain and its context. Attachment of unique molecular identifiers was made to individual cDNA molecules. From the 5' RACE reads, TCRdb called clonotypes with MiXCR, one entry per CDR3 protein. The top ten clones hold 4.7% of a sample with roughly 97,000 distinct CDR3 sequences, approximately 11% of them seen once. The data are from a study of early T cells in non-severe SARS-CoV-2 infection. The wider study: Sequenced bulk RNA came from whole blood that was unsorted, and chains were unpaired.

There are 15 residues in the CDR3. CDR1 and CDR2 from the germline V gene are SGHKS and YYEKEE (reference sequence). The V gene lost 0 bases and the J gene lost 6 bases, with 10 bases spanning the gap. The chain employs TRBV5-5 and TRBJ1-6; D is possibly TRBD1 (5 bases). The source of this sequence is an adult who was a healthcare worker with PCR-confirmed SARS-CoV-2 infection or an uninfected control (not recorded which). The starting material was whole blood, obtained at baseline. This CDR3 reads CASSLAGSTNSPLHF. The DNA of the CDR3 is TGTGCCAGCAGCTTGGCAGGGTCGACTAATTCACCCCTCCACTTT.